The 7 T cell receptor beta chains below come from one sample, sequenced in a study of beta chain features in type 1 diabetes. Study-level results: Shorter TCRB CDR3s, moderately but significantly so, were found in Type 1 diabetes patients in all four CD4+ subsets.

These TCRs' antigens remain unknown. Expressed TCRB transcripts were sequenced because the isolated RNA had all been reverse transcribed beforehand. Only in-frame clones appear in the TCRdb table, and some are missing; sequencing was by immunoSEQ multiplex PCR. The sample includes a few hundred thousand clones, roughly 14% of them seen just once. Source material: naive CD4+ T cells from blood. Receptor source: a woman aged 18-29 years with type 1 diabetes.

Comments on this clone: This CDR3 is also generated by other DNA sequences in the sample. V usage is TRBV7-9 and J usage is TRBJ1-1; unclear D gene. V was trimmed by 1 base and J by 5 bases, leaving 8 bases between them. There are 13 residues in the CDR3. The V gene's germline CDR1 is SEHNR and CDR2 FQNEAQ (reference sequence). This CDR3 is CASSLGLGTEAFF. For the CDR3, the DNA is TGTGCCAGCAGCTTAGGGCTAGGTACTGAAGCTTTCTTT.

The chain combines TRBV9 with TRBJ2-7, with 11 bases fitting TRBD2. Germline V gene data show CDR1 as SGDLS and CDR2 as YYNGEE. V lost 3 bases, J lost 0 bases, and 2 bases stayed unmatched. There are 15 residues in the CDR3. The DNA of the CDR3 is TGTGCCAGCAGCGGCACTAGCGGGAGCTCCTACGAGCAGTACTTC. It translates to CASSGTSGSSYEQYF.

This clone was counted a few times. The CDR3 loop reads CASSIGGYGYTF. CDR3 DNA: TGTGCCAGCAGCATAGGAGGCTATGGCTACACCTTC. The chain links TRBV6-5 to TRBJ1-2; D is unresolved. Germline assignment: CDR1 MNHEY and CDR2 SVGAGI. V was trimmed by 6 bases and J by 4 bases, leaving 9 bases between them. The CDR3 is 12 residues long.

The rearrangement joins TRBV10-3 to TRBJ2-7, with 10 bases fitting TRBD1. The V gene end was trimmed by 8 bases and the J gene end by 0 bases; junction bases not matched to a gene: 1. CDR3 length: 13 amino acids. The germline V gene has CDR1 ENHRY and CDR2 SYGVKD. In DNA form, the CDR3 reads TGTGCCATCCGGACAGGGGGCTCCTACGAGCAGTACTTC. Translating gives CAIRTGGSYEQYF.

In this sample, this clone turned up a few times. The chain combines TRBV7-2 with TRBJ2-3, with D maybe TRBD2 (5 bases). The ends were cut back, 6 bases at V and 6 bases at J, with 10 bases in the middle. The CDR3 sequence is 12 residues long. Germline assignment: CDR1 SGHTA and CDR2 FQGNSA. The CDR3 coding sequence is TGTGCCAGCAGGCCCTCGGGGGATACGCAGTATTTT. Protein sequence: CASRPSGDTQYF. The complete variable domain, with remaining parts taken from reference TRBV7-2 and TRBJ2-3, reads GAGVSQSPSNKVTEKGKDVELRCDPISGHTALYWYRQSLGQGLEFLIYFQGNSAPDKSGLPSDRFSAERTGGSVSTLTIQRTQQEDSAVYLCASRPSGDTQYFGPGTRLTVL.

The rearrangement joins TRBV5-4 to TRBJ2-7; 9 bases match TRBD2. CDR3 length: 15 amino acids. CDR1 and CDR2 (germline): SGHNT, YYREEE (reference sequence). The V segment lost 5 bases and the J segment 2 bases; nucleotides outside the gene matches: 8. The CDR3 here is CASRVGLATTYEQYF. CDR3 DNA sequence: TGTGCCAGCAGAGTTGGACTAGCGACTACCTACGAGCAGTACTTC.

Only a few counts were recorded for this clone. This chain uses TRBV30 with TRBJ2-3, with D uncertain. The CDR3 is 15 amino acids. Germline V lookup: CDR1 GTSNPN, CDR2 SVGIG (reference sequence). Trimming pared 3 bases from V and 2 bases from J, leaving 15 bases between. This CDR3 reads CAWREDTYLTDTQYF. CDR3 bases: TGTGCCTGGAGGGAAGACACTTACCTCACAGATACGCAGTATTTT.